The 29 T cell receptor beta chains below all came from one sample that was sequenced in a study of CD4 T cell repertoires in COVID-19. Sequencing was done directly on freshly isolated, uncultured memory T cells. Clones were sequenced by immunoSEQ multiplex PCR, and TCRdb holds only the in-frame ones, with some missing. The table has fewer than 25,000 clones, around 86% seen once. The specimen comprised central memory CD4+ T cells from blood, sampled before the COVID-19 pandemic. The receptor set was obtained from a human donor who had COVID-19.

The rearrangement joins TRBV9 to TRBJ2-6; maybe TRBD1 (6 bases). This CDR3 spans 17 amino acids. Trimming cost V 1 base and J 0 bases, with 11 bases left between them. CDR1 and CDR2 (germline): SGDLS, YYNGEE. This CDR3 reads CASSVSGVLSGANVLTF. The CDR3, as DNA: TGTGCCAGCAGCGTATCAGGGGTCCTCTCTGGGGCCAACGTCCTGACTTTC.

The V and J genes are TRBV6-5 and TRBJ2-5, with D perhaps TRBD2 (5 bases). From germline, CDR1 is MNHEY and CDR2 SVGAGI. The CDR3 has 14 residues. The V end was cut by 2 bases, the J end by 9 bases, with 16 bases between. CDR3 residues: CASSYSGGSLAQYF. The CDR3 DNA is TGTGCCAGCAGTTACAGCGGCGGGTCATTGGCCCAGTACTTC.

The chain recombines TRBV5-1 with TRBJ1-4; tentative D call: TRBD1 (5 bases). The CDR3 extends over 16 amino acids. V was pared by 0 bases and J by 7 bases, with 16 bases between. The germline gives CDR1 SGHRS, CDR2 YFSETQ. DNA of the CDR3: TGCGCCAGCAGCTTGGCCGTAGACCAGGGCACTGAAAAACTGTTTTTT. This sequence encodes CASSLAVDQGTEKLFF.

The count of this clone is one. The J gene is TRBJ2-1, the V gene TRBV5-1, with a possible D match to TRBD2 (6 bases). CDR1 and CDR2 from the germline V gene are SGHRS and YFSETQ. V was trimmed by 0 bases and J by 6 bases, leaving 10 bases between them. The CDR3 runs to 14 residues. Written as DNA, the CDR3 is TGCGCCAGCAGCTTGGGACTAGGAGGCAATGAGCAGTTCTTC. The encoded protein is CASSLGLGGNEQFF.

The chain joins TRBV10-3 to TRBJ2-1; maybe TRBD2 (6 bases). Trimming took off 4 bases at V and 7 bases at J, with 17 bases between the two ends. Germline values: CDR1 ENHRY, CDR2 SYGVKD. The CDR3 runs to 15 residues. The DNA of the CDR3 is TGTGCCATCAGTGTTCGGGGGTTCGGGGGTAATGAGCAGTTCTTC. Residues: CAISVRGFGGNEQFF.

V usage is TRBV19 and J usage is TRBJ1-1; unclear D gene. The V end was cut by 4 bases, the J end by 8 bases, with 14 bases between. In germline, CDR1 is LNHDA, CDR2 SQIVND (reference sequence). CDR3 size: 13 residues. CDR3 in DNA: TGTGCCAGTAGTACCCTACCTCCGGTAGAAGCTTTCTTT. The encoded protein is CASSTLPPVEAFF.

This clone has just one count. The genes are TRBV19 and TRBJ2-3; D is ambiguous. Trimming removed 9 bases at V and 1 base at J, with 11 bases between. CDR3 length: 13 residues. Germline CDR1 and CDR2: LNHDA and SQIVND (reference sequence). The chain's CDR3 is CASHHLGTDTQYF. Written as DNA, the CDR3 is TGTGCCAGCCACCACCTAGGCACAGATACGCAGTATTTT.

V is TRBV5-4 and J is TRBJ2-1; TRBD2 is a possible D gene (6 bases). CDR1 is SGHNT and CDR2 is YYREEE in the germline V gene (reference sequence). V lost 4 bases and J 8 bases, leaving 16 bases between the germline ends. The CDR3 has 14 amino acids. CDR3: CASSPPTRGHEQFF. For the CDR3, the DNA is TGTGCCAGCAGCCCCCCGACTAGGGGCCATGAGCAGTTCTTC.

CDR3 residues: CASSRDRVHEQYF. DNA of the CDR3: TGTGCCAGCAGCCGCGACAGGGTACACGAGCAGTACTTC. This rearrangement joins TRBV13 to TRBJ2-7; TRBD1 matches at 7 bases. Trimming took 5 bases from V and 5 from J; bases not matched to a gene: 6. The CDR3 totals 13 residues. Per germline, CDR1 PRHDT and CDR2 FYEKMQ (reference sequence).

The DNA for the CDR3 is TGTGCCATCCCACTAAGGCCCCCCGACGAGCAGTACTTC. Its protein is CAIPLRPPDEQYF. The chain joins TRBV6-4 to TRBJ2-7; D gene unclear. Trimming took 10 bases from V and 5 from J, leaving 18 bases between them. CDR3 length: 13 amino acids. Per the germline V gene, CDR1 is MRHNA and CDR2 is SNTAGT.

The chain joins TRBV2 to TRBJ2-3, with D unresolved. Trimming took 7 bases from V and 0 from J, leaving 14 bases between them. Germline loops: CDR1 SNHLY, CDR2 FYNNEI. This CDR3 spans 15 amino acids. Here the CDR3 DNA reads TGTGCCAGCATTTGGCGGTTTACTAGCACAGATACGCAGTATTTT. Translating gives CASIWRFTSTDTQYF.

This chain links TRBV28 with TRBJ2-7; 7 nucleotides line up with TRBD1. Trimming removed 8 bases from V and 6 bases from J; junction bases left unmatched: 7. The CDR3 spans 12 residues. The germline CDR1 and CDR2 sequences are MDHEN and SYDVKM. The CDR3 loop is CASSTGAIEQYF. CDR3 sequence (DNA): TGTGCCAGCTCCACAGGGGCGATCGAGCAGTACTTC.

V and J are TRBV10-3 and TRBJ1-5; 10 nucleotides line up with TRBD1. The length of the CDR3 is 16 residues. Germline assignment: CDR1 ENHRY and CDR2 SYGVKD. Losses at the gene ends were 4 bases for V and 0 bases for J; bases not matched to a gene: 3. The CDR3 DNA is TGTGCCATCAGTGTCGGGACAGGGGATAGCAATCAGCCCCAGCATTTT. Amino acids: CAISVGTGDSNQPQHF.

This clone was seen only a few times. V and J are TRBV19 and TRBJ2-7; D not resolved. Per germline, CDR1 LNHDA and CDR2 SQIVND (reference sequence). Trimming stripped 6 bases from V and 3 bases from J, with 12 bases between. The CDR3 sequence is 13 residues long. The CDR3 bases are TGTGCCAGTAGCTCGGAGTGGAACTACGAGCAGTACTTC. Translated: CASSSEWNYEQYF.

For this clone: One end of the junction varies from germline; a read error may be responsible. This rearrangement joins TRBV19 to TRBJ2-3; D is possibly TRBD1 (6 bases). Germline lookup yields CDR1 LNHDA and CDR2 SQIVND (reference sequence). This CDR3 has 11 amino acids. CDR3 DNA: TGTGCCAGTAGTAGGACAGCTACGCAGTATTTT. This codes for CASSRTATQYF.

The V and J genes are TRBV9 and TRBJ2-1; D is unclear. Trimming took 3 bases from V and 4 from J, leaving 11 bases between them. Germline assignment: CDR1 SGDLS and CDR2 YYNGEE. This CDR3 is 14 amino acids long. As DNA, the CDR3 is TGTGCCAGCAGCGCCGATCTAGGTTACAATGAGCAGTTCTTC. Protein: CASSADLGYNEQFF.

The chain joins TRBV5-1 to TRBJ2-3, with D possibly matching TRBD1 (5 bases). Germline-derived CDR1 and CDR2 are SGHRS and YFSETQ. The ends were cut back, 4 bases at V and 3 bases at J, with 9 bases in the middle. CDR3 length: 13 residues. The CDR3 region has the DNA TGCGCCAGCAGCACGACAGTTACAGATACGCAGTATTTT. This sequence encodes CASSTTVTDTQYF.

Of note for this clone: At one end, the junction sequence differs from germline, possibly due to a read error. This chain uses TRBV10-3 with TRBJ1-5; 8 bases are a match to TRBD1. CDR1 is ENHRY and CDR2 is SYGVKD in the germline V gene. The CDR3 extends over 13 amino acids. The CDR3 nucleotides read TGTGCCACCAGGACAGGGAGCAATCAGGCCCAGCATTTT. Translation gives CATRTGSNQAQHF.

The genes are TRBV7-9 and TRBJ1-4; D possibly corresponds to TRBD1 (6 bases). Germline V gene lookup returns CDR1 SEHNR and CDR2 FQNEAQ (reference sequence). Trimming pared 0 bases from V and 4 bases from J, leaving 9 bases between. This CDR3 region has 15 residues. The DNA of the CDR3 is TGTGCCAGCAGCTTAGCGTCGGACAGTAATGAAAAACTGTTTTTT. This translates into CASSLASDSNEKLFF.

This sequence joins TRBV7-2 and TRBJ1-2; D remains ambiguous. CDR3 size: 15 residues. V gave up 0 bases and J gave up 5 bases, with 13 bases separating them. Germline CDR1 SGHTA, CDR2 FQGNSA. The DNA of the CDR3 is TGTGCCAGCAGCTTAGCGACGGAGGTGGTATATGGCTACACCTTC. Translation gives CASSLATEVVYGYTF.

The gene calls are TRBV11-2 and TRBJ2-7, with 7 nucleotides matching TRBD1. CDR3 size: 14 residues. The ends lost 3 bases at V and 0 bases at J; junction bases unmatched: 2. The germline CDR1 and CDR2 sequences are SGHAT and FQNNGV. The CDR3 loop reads CASSFTGASYEQYF. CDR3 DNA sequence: TGTGCCAGCAGCTTTACAGGGGCCTCCTACGAGCAGTACTTC.

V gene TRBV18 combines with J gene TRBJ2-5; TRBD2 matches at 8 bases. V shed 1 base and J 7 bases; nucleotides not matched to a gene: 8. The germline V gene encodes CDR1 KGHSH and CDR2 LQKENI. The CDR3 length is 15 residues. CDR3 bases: TGTGCCAGCTCACCACAGGGACTAGGTGCAGGGACCCAGTACTTC. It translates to CASSPQGLGAGTQYF. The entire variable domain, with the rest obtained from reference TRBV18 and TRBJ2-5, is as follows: NAGVMQNPRHLVRRRGQEARLRCSPMKGHSHVYWYRQLPEEGLKFMVYLQKENIIDESGMPKERFSAEFPKEGPSILRIQQVVRGDSAAYFCASSPQGLGAGTQYFGPGTRLLVL.

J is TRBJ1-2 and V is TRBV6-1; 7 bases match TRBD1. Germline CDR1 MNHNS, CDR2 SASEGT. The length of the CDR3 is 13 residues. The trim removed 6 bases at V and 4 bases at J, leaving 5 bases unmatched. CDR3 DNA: TGTGCCAGCAGAGATTCAGGGGGCTATGGCTACACCTTC. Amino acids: CASRDSGGYGYTF.

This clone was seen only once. The CDR3 DNA follows: TGTGCCAGCAGCTTAACTACGGCGGGGTCACCCCTCCACTTT. Translating it yields CASSLTTAGSPLHF. The chain joins TRBV7-3 to TRBJ1-6; D is unclear. The V end was cut by 0 bases, the J end by 10 bases, with 10 bases between. The germline V gene has CDR1 SGHTA and CDR2 FQGTGA. The CDR3 runs to 14 residues.

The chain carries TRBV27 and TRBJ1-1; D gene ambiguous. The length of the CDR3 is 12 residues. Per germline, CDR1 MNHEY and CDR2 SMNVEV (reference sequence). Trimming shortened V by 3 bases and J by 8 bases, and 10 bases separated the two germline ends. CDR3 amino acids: CASSFSGEEAFF. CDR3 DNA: TGTGCCAGCAGTTTCTCGGGAGAAGAAGCTTTCTTT.

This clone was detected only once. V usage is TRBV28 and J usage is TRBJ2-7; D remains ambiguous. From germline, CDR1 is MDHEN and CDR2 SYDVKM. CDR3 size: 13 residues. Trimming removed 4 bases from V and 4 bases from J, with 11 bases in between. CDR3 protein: CASSSAGPYEQYF. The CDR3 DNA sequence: TGTGCCAGCAGTTCGGCAGGCCCATACGAGCAGTACTTC.

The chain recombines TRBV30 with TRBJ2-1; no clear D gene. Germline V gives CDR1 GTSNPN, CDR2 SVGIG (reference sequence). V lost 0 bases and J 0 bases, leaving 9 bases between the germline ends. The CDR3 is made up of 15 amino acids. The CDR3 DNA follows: TGTGCCTGGAGTGTGATGTCTAGCTCCTACAATGAGCAGTTCTTC. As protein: CAWSVMSSSYNEQFF.

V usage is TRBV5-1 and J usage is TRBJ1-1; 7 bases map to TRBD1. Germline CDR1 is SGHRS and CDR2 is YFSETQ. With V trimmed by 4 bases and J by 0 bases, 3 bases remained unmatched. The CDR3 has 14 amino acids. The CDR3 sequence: CASSGGQLNTEAFF. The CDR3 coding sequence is TGCGCCAGCAGCGGGGGACAGTTGAACACTGAAGCTTTCTTT.

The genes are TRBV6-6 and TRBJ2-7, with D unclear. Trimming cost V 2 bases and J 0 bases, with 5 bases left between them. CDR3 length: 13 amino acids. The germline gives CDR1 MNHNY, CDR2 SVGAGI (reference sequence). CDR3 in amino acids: CASSYASSYEQYF. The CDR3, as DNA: TGTGCCAGCAGTTACGCCAGCTCCTACGAGCAGTACTTC.